The next 29 T cell receptor beta chains were all read from a single sample in a study of T cells expressing NK-cell markers. TCRdb re-called the 5' RACE reads; every CDR3 protein appears as one record, without DNA. The ten top clones account for about 4%, within a sample of fewer than 300,000 distinct CDR3 sequences. Sequencing was carried out using blood T cells: a sorted CD56 or NKG2C T cell subset, CD4+ or CD8+ T cells, or bulk PBMC T cells (not recorded which). The receptors here all came from a woman aged 18-69 years in good health.

The chain is built from TRBV7-2 and TRBJ2-4; TCRdb's D call of TRBD1 is untestable without DNA. In germline, CDR1 is SGHTA, CDR2 FQGNSA. The CDR3 runs to 13 residues. This CDR3 reads CASSTGQLGIQYF.

CDR3 protein: CASSQDLRGPYNEQFF. This chain connects TRBV4-2 to TRBJ2-1; TCRdb's assignment of TRBD2 cannot be checked, as there is no DNA. The length of the CDR3 is 16 residues. Germline V gene sequence: CDR1 LGHNA, CDR2 YNFKEQ.

This chain connects TRBV4-3 to TRBJ2-3; TCRdb designates TRBD1, a call that cannot be tested without DNA. Germline values: CDR1 LGHNA, CDR2 YSLEER. The CDR3 covers 18 residues. The CDR3 loop is CASSQDRWGRDSTDTQYF.

The chain carries TRBV7-2 and TRBJ2-5; TCRdb's D call of TRBD1 is untestable without DNA. CDR1 SGHTA and CDR2 FQGNSA come from the germline V gene. The CDR3 consists of 15 residues. The CDR3 sequence: CASSPAGTAQETQYF.

This sequence joins TRBV5-6 and TRBJ2-1; lacking DNA, the TRBD2 call made by TCRdb goes unchecked. The CDR3 loop spans 15 amino acids. Germline lookup yields CDR1 SGHDT and CDR2 YYEEEE. Here the CDR3 reads CASSFLPAGNNEQFF.

V gene TRBV20-1 combines with J gene TRBJ2-5; there is no DNA to check the TCRdb D call of TRBD2. Per germline, CDR1 DFQATT and CDR2 SNEGSKA (reference sequence). The CDR3 is 14 amino acids. The CDR3 reads CSARDQNRGETQYF.

The rearrangement joins TRBV4-3 to TRBJ1-6. The germline gives CDR1 LGHNA, CDR2 YSLEER. There are 17 residues in the CDR3. Here the CDR3 reads CASSQESHSSYNSPLHF.

The V and J genes are TRBV29-1 and TRBJ1-1; TCRdb's D call of TRBD1 is untestable without DNA. Germline V CDR1 and CDR2: SQVTM, ANQGSEA. The CDR3 loop spans 12 amino acids. The CDR3 here is CSAGRLGEGAFF. The whole variable domain, remainder taken from reference TRBV29-1 and TRBJ1-1, is SAVISQKPSRDICQRGTSLTIQCQVDSQVTMMFWYRQQPGQSLTLIATANQGSEATYESGFVIDKFPISRPNLTFSTLTVSNMSPEDSSIYLCSAGRLGEGAFFGQGTRLTVV.

The V gene is TRBV20-1, the J gene TRBJ2-5; the D call of TRBD1 rests on TCRdb alone, since no DNA is present to check it. The CDR3 consists of 14 residues. Germline lookup yields CDR1 DFQATT and CDR2 SNEGSKA (reference sequence). The CDR3 loop reads CSALGQTTRETQYF.

The CDR3 reads CASSLAAVGSDYGYTF. J is TRBJ1-2 and V is TRBV7-6. The CDR3 length is 16 residues. Germline V lookup: CDR1 SGHVS, CDR2 FNYEAQ.

The rearrangement links TRBV29-1 to TRBJ1-4; TCRdb's assignment of TRBD1 cannot be checked, as there is no DNA. This CDR3 has 15 amino acids. Per the germline V gene, CDR1 is SQVTM and CDR2 is ANQGSEA. The CDR3 spells CSVLGVTGDYEKLFF.

This chain links TRBV15 with TRBJ2-1. The germline CDR1 and CDR2 sequences are LNHNV and YYDKDF (reference sequence). The CDR3 consists of 16 residues. The CDR3: CATSYVGGVPYNEQFF. The full variable domain, in which reference TRBV15 and TRBJ2-1 provide the parts outside the CDR3, is DAMVIQNPRYQVTQFGKPVTLSCSQTLNHNVMYWYQQKSSQAPKLLFHYYDKDFNNEADTPDNFQSRRPNTSFCFLDIRSPGLGDTAMYLCATSYVGGVPYNEQFFGPGTRLTVL.

The rearrangement joins TRBV5-1 to TRBJ2-5; without DNA, the TCRdb call of TRBD2 cannot be checked. The CDR3 contains 16 residues. Germline V CDR1 and CDR2: SGHRS, YFSETQ. The CDR3 here is CASSLGTSGLPGTQYF.

The chain has TRBV3-1 and TRBJ2-2. This CDR3 comprises 14 residues. Germline V gene lookup returns CDR1 LGHDT and CDR2 YNNKEL (reference sequence). CDR3: CASSQDLRAGELFF. The whole variable domain, remainder taken from reference TRBV3-1 and TRBJ2-2, is DTAVSQTPKYLVTQMGNDKSIKCEQNLGHDTMYWYKQDSKKFLKIMFSYNNKELIINETVPNRFSPKSPDKAHLNLHINSLELGDSAVYFCASSQDLRAGELFFGEGSRLTVL.

This chain joins TRBV4-3 and TRBJ1-2; checking the TCRdb D call of TRBD1 is not possible without DNA. Germline V gene sequence: CDR1 LGHNA, CDR2 YSLEER. The CDR3 consists of 16 residues. The CDR3 protein is CASSQVGTEANYGYTF.

The chain links TRBV6-5 to TRBJ2-3. Germline assignment: CDR1 MNHEY and CDR2 SVGAGI. The CDR3 has 13 amino acids. The CDR3 is CASSYDLTDTQYF.

The chain carries TRBV4-2 and TRBJ2-1; without DNA, the TCRdb call of TRBD1 cannot be checked. The V gene's germline CDR1 is LGHNA and CDR2 YNFKEQ. The CDR3 consists of 16 residues. The CDR3: CASSQEGGDPGREQFF.

The chain links TRBV24-1 to TRBJ1-3. This CDR3 is built from 13 residues. The V gene's germline CDR1 is KGHDR and CDR2 SFDVKD. CDR3: CATSEASGNTIYF.

This rearrangement joins TRBV7-6 to TRBJ2-1. From germline, CDR1 is SGHVS and CDR2 FNYEAQ. The CDR3 length is 15 residues. The CDR3 loop is CASSLGAFSLNEQFF.

V gene TRBV12-3 or TRBV12-4 combines with J gene TRBJ1-2; the TRBD1 assignment by TCRdb is unverifiable without DNA. The CDR3 sequence is 14 residues long. The CDR3 loop reads CASSPHGGADGYTF.

V gene TRBV20-1 combines with J gene TRBJ1-1; no DNA is available, so the TRBD1 call from TCRdb remains unchecked. Germline V gene sequence: CDR1 DFQATT, CDR2 SNEGSKA (reference sequence). This CDR3 comprises 15 residues. The CDR3 sequence: CSARDLGPGYTEAFF.

V usage is TRBV29-1 and J usage is TRBJ1-2; with no DNA, the TCRdb D assignment of TRBD1 cannot be verified. Per the germline V gene, CDR1 is SQVTM and CDR2 is ANQGSEA. The CDR3 loop spans 12 amino acids. The CDR3 is CSVEHGGEGYTF.

The rearrangement links TRBV5-6 to TRBJ2-3; TCRdb's D gene call, TRBD1, goes unchecked for lack of DNA. The germline V gene encodes CDR1 SGHDT and CDR2 YYEEEE. CDR3 length equals 16 residues. The CDR3 loop reads CASIQRRTGSTDTQYF.

This chain uses TRBV7-8 with TRBJ2-1; the D gene TCRdb calls, TRBD1, cannot be checked with no DNA. Germline V gives CDR1 SGHVS, CDR2 FQNEAQ. The CDR3 length is 14 residues. The CDR3 loop reads CASSFERGHNEQFF. The variable domain in full, completed from reference TRBV7-8 and TRBJ2-1, reads GAGVSQSPRYKVAKRGQDVALRCDPISGHVSLFWYQQALGQGPEFLTYFQNEAQLDKSGLPSDRFFAERPEGSVSTLKIQRTQQEDSAVYLCASSFERGHNEQFFGPGTRLTVL.

The chain recombines TRBV30 with TRBJ1-2. The CDR3 runs 13 residues. Per germline, CDR1 GTSNPN and CDR2 SVGIG (reference sequence). The CDR3 sequence is CAWSVFIGYGYTF.

V is TRBV6-1 and J is TRBJ1-2. Looked up from germline, CDR1 is MNHNS and CDR2 is SASEGT. The CDR3 totals 16 residues. CDR3 sequence: CASTPGRVRGFYGYTF.

The chain combines TRBV4-3 with TRBJ2-1; TCRdb indicates TRBD2, and absent DNA this call remains unverified. CDR3 size: 15 residues. Germline-derived CDR1 and CDR2 are LGHNA and YSLEER. The chain's CDR3 is CASSQGRFSYNEQFF.

CDR3 protein: CASSGDRGPYNEQFF. V gene TRBV7-2 combines with J gene TRBJ2-1; TCRdb calls TRBD1, which cannot be checked without DNA. The CDR3 length is 15 residues. Germline V gene data show CDR1 as SGHTA and CDR2 as FQGNSA. Full variable domain (rest looked up from reference TRBV7-2 and TRBJ2-1): GAGVSQSPSNKVTEKGKDVELRCDPISGHTALYWYRQSLGQGLEFLIYFQGNSAPDKSGLPSDRFSAERTGGSVSTLTIQRTQQEDSAVYLCASSGDRGPYNEQFFGPGTRLTVL.

The V call is TRBV10-3, the J call TRBJ2-7; there is no DNA to check the TCRdb D call of TRBD1. The CDR3 consists of 17 residues. Germline CDR1 reads ENHRY; CDR2 reads SYGVKD. CDR3 loop: CAISEKLRGVPSYEQYF.